The clone carrying this T cell receptor beta chain appeared once. As yet, its antigen is unknown. The assay was immunoSEQ multiplex PCR, and TCRdb's table has in-frame clones only and misses some. The table includes 90,000 to 100,000 clones, 80% to 90% detected once. V trimming: 4 bases; J trimming: 2 bases; junction bases outside the gene matches: 10. CDR1 is SGHKS and CDR2 is YYEKEE in the germline V gene (reference sequence). The CDR3 length is 18 residues. Regarding time point: baseline, week 1 (first vaccination visit). Treatment denoted: pre-vaccination baseline after standard-of-care therapy. This sample was included in a study of a mutant IDH1 vaccine in newly diagnosed glioma. As for the study in general: Treated patients had a mean age of around 40 years and a sex split that was around 60% male and about 40% female. Previous care, which was radiotherapy, temozolomide, or both, most often involved both. The study, taken as a whole, reports: Seemingly, pseudoprogression had no relation to changes in the top peripheral T cell clonotypes.

This clonotype was obtained from a woman aged 45-65 years with glioma. The chain joins TRBV5-5 to TRBJ2-3, with 13 positions matching TRBD2. This specimen was PBMCs, taken from a glioma patient treated with radiotherapy, temozolomide or both. This chain's CDR3 is CASSPRLAGGPYTDTQYF. CDR3 bases: TGTGCCAGCAGCCCCCGACTAGCGGGAGGACCTTACACAGATACGCAGTATTTT.